This T cell receptor (beta chain) was captured in a study of CXCR3-negative and CXCR3-positive naive CD8 T cells. CDR1 is SQVTM, CDR2 ANQGSEA, per germline. This CDR3 spans 14 amino acids. The libraries of TRB cDNA were prepared using 5' RACE with UMI labels. TCRdb reprocessed the 5' RACE reads, keeping one entry per CDR3 protein, no DNA. The sample data list tens of thousands of distinct CDR3 sequences. In regard to this clonotype: No antigen is known for it.

Notes on the study in general: CXCR3-negative naive cells had less hydrophobic TRB CDR3s than did CXCR3-positive naive cells. Naive cells, whether CXCR3-negative or CXCR3-positive, had similar TRBV-TRBJ usage, while memory cells differed.

With roughly 300,000 cells each, the CD8+ T cell subsets were individually sorted in triplicate. The rearrangement joins TRBV29-1 to TRBJ1-1; TCRdb picks TRBD1, but there is no DNA to check that call. Material: naive CXCR3- CD8+ T cells from blood. Subset denoted: CD45RO-CCR7+CD27+CD95- naive CD8+ T cells lacking CXCR3 (TNR3-). The clonotype originates from a human donor in good health. Some clones in this sample may be carry-over from other donors' samples. CDR3 in amino acids: CSVDPLTGNTEAFF. Combining the CDR3 with reference TRBV29-1 and TRBJ1-1 gives the whole variable domain SAVISQKPSRDICQRGTSLTIQCQVDSQVTMMFWYRQQPGQSLTLIATANQGSEATYESGFVIDKFPISRPNLTFSTLTVSNMSPEDSSIYLCSVDPLTGNTEAFFGQGTRLTVV.